The present entry profiles one T cell receptor (beta chain) with its context. It lacks a known antigen. There are no base qualities to consult, and no much larger clone falls within one base. A second Seattle source provided samples from volunteer blood donors who had recovered from COVID-19. Each collaborating institution followed its own protocols to collect whole blood in K2EDTA tubes. For TCRbeta analysis, collaborators shipped samples as frozen whole blood, isolated PBMCs, or DNA extracted from either of those sample types. The data belong to a study of blood T cell repertoires in COVID-19 (dated by TCRdb to 2019 to 2021). In the study overall: Samples from collaborators originated in the United States, Italy and Spain and spanned both the acute and convalescent phases of COVID-19. Samples came from the ongoing ImmuneRACE study (first 160 participants) plus 1,254 subjects from 6 global collaborators. The sample metadata nearly always contained a de-identified subject ID, COVID-19 status, age in years and sex. Where available, HLA class I and class II types were obtained from metadata supplied by the sample provider rather than from assay-based typing. Deeply sampled blood TCRbeta repertoires from subjects exposed to, actively infected with, or recovered from COVID-19 were included in the dataset. The material from the prospective study consisted of cDNA or gDNA derived from T cells, B-cell-depleted T cells, or PBMCs. The repertoires were made available in a free public database intended to serve as a resource for research on the immune response to SARS-CoV-2.

What the study reported, not specific to this receptor: Clinical and demographic metadata were provided uncurated, with the amount varying by source and participant.

The immunoSEQ Assay, a bias-controlled multiplex PCR, was used to amplify TCRbeta CDR3 regions from genomic DNA. The source study handled its data this way. The number of nucleated cells in each sample was estimated by amplification of reference gene primers within the assay. Sequence reads were collapsed and filtered to measure the absolute abundance of every unique TCRbeta CDR3 rearrangement. For each sample, productive Simpson clonality was calculated by taking the square root of Simpson's diversity index across productive rearrangements. Entries here come from immuneACCESS through TCRdb and include only in-frame sequences with V and J called. Some clones fail to appear in such tables; in the studies checked, an unresolved V gene covers under half of the shortfall, and the cause of the remainder is unknown. V and J calls and clone size are those listed in that table; D and trimming were worked out from the DNA. The sample table holds 250,000 to 350,000 clones, of which around 87% were seen once. The ten largest clones add up to about 8% of the sample.

The sequenced material came from peripheral blood. The receptor was isolated from a woman aged 50 to 65 who had recovered from COVID-19.

The CDR3 protein is CASSIGGLAGNQETQYF. The DNA is as follows: TGTGCCAGTAGTATCGGTGGACTAGCGGGGAACCAAGAGACCCAGTACTTC. Recombination joined TRBV19 with TRBJ2-5, and 12 junction bases match TRBD2. Sequences LNHDA (CDR1) and SQIVND (CDR2) are obtained from the germline V gene (reference sequence). Relative to germline, V is missing 3 bases and J is missing 0 bases, with 5 bases of the junction outside any gene match. There are 17 amino acids in the CDR3, from cysteine to phenylalanine inclusive. Kept here is only the CDR3 DNA, which spans 51 bases and is read in frame from base 1.